A selection of T cell receptor beta chains follows, all from one sample in a study of T cell repertoires in cytomegalovirus infection. Their antigens are not known. TCRdb re-called the reads through MiXCR, storing one row per CDR3 protein. This table has approximately 220,000 distinct CDR3 sequences, 30% to 45% appearing once. The specimen was CD8+ T cells from cultured PBMCs, collected from culture after CMV antigen stimulation. The receptors were sampled from a human donor in good health (CMV status not recorded). Some clones in this sample may be carry-over from other donors' samples. Each CDR3 is given with its conserved first and last residue. Fields, in order: clone size, V gene, CDR3 length, CDR3 protein. Size tells how often a clone was seen (once, few, many) or the class of an expanded clone, and some rows leave it out.

>once|TRBV11-2|13
CASEGGDTDTQYF
>few|TRBV29-1|15
CSVEKLAGKTYEQYF
>NA|TRBV12-3/TRBV12-4|18
CASSLFSLGQGAKNIQYF
>NA|TRBV25-1|13
CASRGQGNSPLHF
>few|TRBV28|12
CASKPGGETQYF
>few|TRBV7-9|15
CASSPRDLMNTEAFF
>NA|TRBV6-5|17
CASSYSLGESSYNEQFF
>NA|TRBV6-6|15
CASSPRTGRSYEQYF
>NA|TRBV7-9|17
CASSPGLGATGVNEQFF
>many|TRBV7-8|16
CASSLPREEMNTEAFF
>NA|TRBV10-3|15
CAISGVVEAIETQYF
>NA|TRBV7-9|14
CASSAGQASYEQYF
>once|TRBV7-3|12
CASSLVGSEAFF
>few|TRBV12-5|14
CASGLNRVGETQYF
>NA|TRBV4-1|15
CASSPGQVSYNEQFF
>NA|TRBV6-4|14
CARLALPGAGELFF
>NA|TRBV4-3|13
CASSQASTYEQYF
>once|TRBV19|11
CASSMSRGQFF
>NA|TRBV28|16
CASSSVRGVAKNIQYF
>once|TRBV27|11
CASQGHTEAFF
>NA|TRBV27|15
CASSSGGRSTDTQYF
>NA|TRBV9|14
CASSYGDSTDTQYF
>NA|TRBV7-9|14
CASSLALSGGEQYF
>few|TRBV7-9|19
CASSLGAGLAGAGTGELFF
>NA|TRBV14|14
CASSQENPGNTIYF
>many|TRBV11-2|12
CASSLNYNEQFF
>NA|TRBV24-1|13
CATSDGGQETQYF
>NA|TRBV12-3/TRBV12-4|16
CASSEGTGATNEKLFF
>many|TRBV7-2|18
CASSLLPTSGRINYEQYF
>NA|TRBV12-5|16
CASGPLTGKVNTEAFF
>NA|TRBV7-6|15
CASSSRDSLNSPLHF
>few|TRBV7-9|14
CASSPPPPSHSQYF
>NA|TRBV6-2/TRBV6-3|17
CASSYVAARSGANVLTF